Presented here are 6 T cell receptor beta chains from one specimen sequenced in a study of early T cells in non-severe SARS-CoV-2 infection. TCRdb reprocessed the 5' RACE reads via MiXCR and lists one record per CDR3 protein. The profile shows about 30,000 distinct CDR3 sequences, around 4.2% of them singletons. What was sequenced was whole blood. The receptors here all came from an adult who was a healthcare worker with PCR-confirmed SARS-CoV-2 infection or an uninfected control (not recorded which).

The rearrangement uses TRBV7-2 and TRBJ2-5, with 7 nucleotides matching TRBD1. This CDR3 is built from 14 residues. The germline gives CDR1 SGHTA, CDR2 FQGNSA. J was trimmed by 3 bases and V by 4 bases; bases with no gene match: 5. Here the CDR3 reads CASSSTGMEETQYF. The CDR3 nucleotides are TGTGCCAGCAGCTCGACAGGGATGGAAGAGACCCAGTACTTC. Using reference TRBV7-2 and TRBJ2-5 for the parts outside the CDR3, the full variable domain is GAGVSQSPSNKVTEKGKDVELRCDPISGHTALYWYRQSLGQGLEFLIYFQGNSAPDKSGLPSDRFSAERTGGSVSTLTIQRTQQEDSAVYLCASSSTGMEETQYFGPGTRLLVL.

This clonotype was detected ten times or more. The chain joins TRBV7-9 to TRBJ1-4; D is unclear. CDR1 and CDR2 from the germline V gene are SEHNR and FQNEAQ (reference sequence). The CDR3 consists of 14 residues. V lost 1 base and J 6 bases, leaving 9 bases between the germline ends. CDR3 in DNA: TGTGCCAGCAGCTTAGGACTCCCCTATGAAAAACTGTTTTTT. Translated: CASSLGLPYEKLFF.

Many counts were recorded for this clonotype. This rearrangement joins TRBV27 to TRBJ2-7; 8 nucleotides line up with TRBD1. The CDR3 has 15 residues. Germline V CDR1 and CDR2: MNHEY, SMNVEV (reference sequence). J was trimmed by 3 bases and V by 4 bases; bases with no gene match: 8. The CDR3 loop is CASSSSTGAVYEQYF. The CDR3 nucleotides read TGTGCCAGCAGTTCCTCGACAGGGGCAGTCTACGAGCAGTACTTC.

This clonotype was picked up many times. V is TRBV10-3 and J is TRBJ2-1, with TRBD2 matching 11 bases. The CDR3 loop spans 18 amino acids. Germline V CDR1 and CDR2: ENHRY, SYGVKD. The ends lost 7 bases at V and 0 bases at J; junction bases unmatched: 11. The DNA of the CDR3 is TGTGCCATCACTAGCGGGGCTAGCGGGGGGAGCTCCTACAATGAGCAGTTCTTC. Translating gives CAITSGASGGSSYNEQFF.

This clonotype occurred many times. The V call is TRBV20-1, the J call TRBJ2-5; D might be TRBD2 (5 bases). Germline loops: CDR1 DFQATT, CDR2 SNEGSKA (reference sequence). V gave up 0 bases and J gave up 5 bases, with 13 bases separating them. CDR3 length equals 14 residues. CDR3 sequence (DNA): TGCAGTGCTAGAGATCCGCGGCTAGCCGAGACCCAGTACTTC. Its protein is CSARDPRLAETQYF.

In this sample, this clonotype turned up many times. Here the CDR3 reads CASSFTARTGLGETQYF. The CDR3 bases are TGTGCCAGCAGTTTCACAGCCAGGACCGGGCTAGGGGAGACCCAGTACTTC. The J gene is TRBJ2-5, the V gene TRBV12-3 or TRBV12-4; D unclear. The CDR3 spans 17 residues. Trimming removed 3 bases at V and 5 bases at J, with 22 bases between.